The 16 T cell receptor beta chains below all came from one sample that was sequenced in a study of cytomegalovirus exposure and HLA in healthy donors. The PCR was carried out with 60 Vbeta primers and 13 Jbeta primers. Clones were sequenced by immunoSEQ multiplex PCR, and TCRdb holds only the in-frame ones, with some missing. The data contain around 120,000 clones, about 82% of them singletons. The sequenced material came from PBMCs. Every receptor here comes from a boy between 5 and 17 years old in good health and CMV-seronegative.

The chain carries TRBV9 and TRBJ2-7, with D perhaps TRBD2 (5 bases). This CDR3 is 13 amino acids long. Trimming took off 2 bases at V and 7 bases at J, with 13 bases between the two ends. Germline lookup yields CDR1 SGDLS and CDR2 YYNGEE. The chain's CDR3 is CASSVGLTGEQYF. In nucleotides, the CDR3 is TGTGCCAGCAGCGTCGGCCTCACGGGGGAGCAGTACTTC. The full variable domain, rest sourced from reference TRBV9 and TRBJ2-7, is DSGVTQTPKHLITATGQRVTLRCSPRSGDLSVYWYQQSLDQGLQFLIQYYNGEERAKGNILERFSAQQFPDLHSELNLSSLELGDSALYFCASSVGLTGEQYFGPGTRLTVT.

As to this clone: This sample includes further DNA sequences coding for the same CDR3. The V gene is TRBV7-9, the J gene TRBJ1-5; TRBD1 agrees at 9 bases. CDR1 and CDR2 from the germline V gene are SEHNR and FQNEAQ (reference sequence). The V segment lost 3 bases and the J segment 4 bases; nucleotides outside the gene matches: 1. The CDR3 contains 14 residues. The CDR3 sequence: CASSLGQGNQPQHF. CDR3 bases: TGTGCCAGCAGCTTGGGACAGGGTAATCAGCCCCAGCATTTT.

V usage is TRBV9 and J usage is TRBJ2-5; perhaps TRBD2 as D (6 bases). This CDR3 is built from 15 residues. Trimming left V 2 bases short and J 2 bases short, with 13 bases between. Per the germline V gene, CDR1 is SGDLS and CDR2 is YYNGEE. CDR3 region: CASSVYGGSQETQYF. The CDR3 DNA sequence: TGTGCCAGCAGCGTCTACGGGGGATCTCAAGAGACCCAGTACTTC. Drawing the rest from reference TRBV9 and TRBJ2-5, the complete variable domain is DSGVTQTPKHLITATGQRVTLRCSPRSGDLSVYWYQQSLDQGLQFLIQYYNGEERAKGNILERFSAQQFPDLHSELNLSSLELGDSALYFCASSVYGGSQETQYFGPGTRLLVL.

This chain joins TRBV9 and TRBJ2-6, with a weak D call TRBD1 (6 bases). The CDR3 has 16 amino acids. Trimming pared 4 bases from V and 0 bases from J, leaving 11 bases between. Germline V gene sequence: CDR1 SGDLS, CDR2 YYNGEE. The CDR3 loop reads CASSTYRVSGANVLTF. CDR3 sequence (DNA): TGTGCCAGCAGCACGTACAGGGTCTCTGGGGCCAACGTCCTGACTTTC.

This chain joins TRBV15 and TRBJ2-3, with D maybe TRBD2 (5 bases). The CDR3 runs 14 residues. Germline assignment: CDR1 LNHNV and CDR2 YYDKDF (reference sequence). V lost 5 bases and J lost 3, with 12 bases in between. This CDR3 is CATSRAGKTDTQYF. The CDR3 bases are TGTGCCACCAGCCGGGCCGGGAAAACAGATACGCAGTATTTT.

The chain has TRBV29-1 and TRBJ2-5; 10 positions agree with TRBD2. The CDR3 is 12 amino acids. V was pared by 7 bases and J by 3 bases, with 2 bases of the junction left unmatched. CDR1 is SQVTM and CDR2 is ANQGSEA in the germline V gene. The CDR3 reads CSAGLAEETQYF. CDR3 nucleotide sequence: TGCAGCGCAGGACTAGCGGAAGAGACCCAGTACTTC.

This chain links TRBV18 with TRBJ2-6; D may be TRBD1 (6 bases). V lost 0 bases and J 0 bases, leaving 9 bases between the germline ends. The germline V gene has CDR1 KGHSH and CDR2 LQKENI. This CDR3 has 17 amino acids. The CDR3 coding sequence is TGTGCCAGCTCACCACCGGGGGCGGTCTCTGGGGCCAACGTCCTGACTTTC. Protein sequence: CASSPPGAVSGANVLTF. Full variable domain (missing parts from reference TRBV18 and TRBJ2-6): NAGVMQNPRHLVRRRGQEARLRCSPMKGHSHVYWYRQLPEEGLKFMVYLQKENIIDESGMPKERFSAEFPKEGPSILRIQQVVRGDSAAYFCASSPPGAVSGANVLTFGAGSRLTVL.

The chain is built from TRBV27 and TRBJ2-2; 12 bases match TRBD2. The germline CDR1 and CDR2 sequences are MNHEY and SMNVEV (reference sequence). Trimming removed 3 bases from V and 2 bases from J; junction bases left unmatched: 10. The CDR3 length is 19 residues. CDR3 residues: CASSLEGPTSGSNTGELFF. The CDR3 nucleotides read TGTGCCAGCAGTTTGGAGGGGCCGACTAGCGGGAGTAACACCGGGGAGCTGTTTTTT.

There are a few counts of this clone. The chain employs TRBV6-5 and TRBJ2-7; the D gene is possibly TRBD1 (6 bases). The CDR3 loop spans 13 amino acids. V dropped 0 bases and J dropped 5 bases, with 8 bases sitting between them. The germline V gene has CDR1 MNHEY and CDR2 SVGAGI. CDR3 nucleotides: TGTGCCAGCAGTTACTCCTCAGGGGACGAGCAGTACTTC. Residues: CASSYSSGDEQYF.

This sequence joins TRBV11-3 and TRBJ2-1; TRBD2 is a possible D gene (6 bases). CDR1 SGHNT and CDR2 YENEEA come from the germline V gene. The V and J ends lost 4 bases and 12 bases respectively, with 16 bases between them. The CDR3 spans 13 residues. CDR3 in amino acids: CASSSGTGSGQFF. The CDR3 DNA is TGTGCCAGCAGCTCCGGGACTGGGAGTGGGCAGTTCTTC.

This clone appeared a single time. The chain combines TRBV5-6 with TRBJ1-5, with 8 bases matching TRBD1. This CDR3 is 14 amino acids long. Germline V gene lookup returns CDR1 SGHDT and CDR2 YYEEEE. The trim removed 4 bases at V and 7 bases at J, leaving 7 bases unmatched. The DNA for the CDR3 is TGTGCCAGCAGCAAGACAGGGGAGTGGCAGCCCCAGCATTTT. This translates into CASSKTGEWQPQHF.

This clone was picked up a small number of times. J is TRBJ1-5 and V is TRBV7-2; TRBD1 aligns across 8 bases. V shed 3 bases and J 4 bases; nucleotides not matched to a gene: 2. CDR3 length: 14 amino acids. Germline V gene lookup returns CDR1 SGHTA and CDR2 FQGNSA. The CDR3 loop is CASSFTGGNQPQHF. The DNA for the CDR3 is TGTGCCAGCAGCTTTACAGGGGGGAATCAGCCCCAGCATTTT. The full variable domain, completed using reference TRBV7-2 and TRBJ1-5, is GAGVSQSPSNKVTEKGKDVELRCDPISGHTALYWYRQSLGQGLEFLIYFQGNSAPDKSGLPSDRFSAERTGGSVSTLTIQRTQQEDSAVYLCASSFTGGNQPQHFGDGTRLSIL.

The sample holds a few counts of this clone. This chain uses TRBV5-5 with TRBJ1-2; perhaps TRBD1 as D (5 bases). The germline CDR1 and CDR2 sequences are SGHKS and YYEKEE (reference sequence). The CDR3 has 20 amino acids. Trimming took off 4 bases at V and 2 bases at J, with 30 bases between the two ends. The CDR3 nucleotides read TGTGCCAGCAGCCTGGAGCTCGGTATTCGATCCAGGGAAAGGAACTATGGCTACACCTTC. Protein sequence: CASSLELGIRSRERNYGYTF.

This chain joins TRBV4-1 and TRBJ2-1, with a weak D call TRBD2 (5 bases). The CDR3 spans 16 residues. The germline CDR1 and CDR2 sequences are MGHRA and YSYEKL. Between the trimmed V and J ends, which lost 4 bases and 7 bases, there was a span of 20 bases. CDR3 nucleotides: TGCGCCAGCAGCCCATTAAGCGGTCCCTGGGCAAATGAGCAGTTCTTC. Its protein is CASSPLSGPWANEQFF.

The chain uses TRBV21-1 and TRBJ1-1. TRBV21-1 has pseudogene status. This CDR3 contains 16 residues. CDR3 amino acids: CASRLAWRLMNTEAFF. The CDR3 DNA reads TGTGCCAGCAGGCTCGCCTGGCGGTTAATGAACACTGAAGCTTTCTTT.

The CDR3 here is CAISESSSGVGPFF. Here the CDR3 DNA reads TGTGCCATCAGTGAGTCTTCTAGCGGGGTGGGTCCGTTCTTC. The chain joins TRBV10-3 to TRBJ2-1; 9 bases line up with TRBD2. The CDR3 loop spans 14 amino acids. V lost 0 bases and J lost 15; bases outside the gene matches: 9. In germline, CDR1 is ENHRY, CDR2 SYGVKD.